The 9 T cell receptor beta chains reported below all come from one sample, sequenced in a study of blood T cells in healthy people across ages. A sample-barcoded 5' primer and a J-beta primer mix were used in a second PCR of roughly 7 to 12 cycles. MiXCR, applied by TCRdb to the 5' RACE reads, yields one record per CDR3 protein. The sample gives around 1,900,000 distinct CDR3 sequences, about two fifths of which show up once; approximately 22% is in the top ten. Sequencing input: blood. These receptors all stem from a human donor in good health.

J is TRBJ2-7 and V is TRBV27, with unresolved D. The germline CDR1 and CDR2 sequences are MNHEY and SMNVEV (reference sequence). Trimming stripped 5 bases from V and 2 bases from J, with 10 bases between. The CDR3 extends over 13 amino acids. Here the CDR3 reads CASSRNGPYEQYF. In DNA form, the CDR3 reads TGTGCCAGCAGTAGGAACGGCCCCTACGAGCAGTACTTC.

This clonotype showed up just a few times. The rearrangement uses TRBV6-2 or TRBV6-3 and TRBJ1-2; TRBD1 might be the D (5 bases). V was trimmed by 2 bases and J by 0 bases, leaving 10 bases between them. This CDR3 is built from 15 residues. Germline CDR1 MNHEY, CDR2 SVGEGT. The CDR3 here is CASSYQGRTNYGYTF. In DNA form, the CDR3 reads TGTGCCAGCAGTTACCAGGGTCGGACTAACTATGGCTACACCTTC.

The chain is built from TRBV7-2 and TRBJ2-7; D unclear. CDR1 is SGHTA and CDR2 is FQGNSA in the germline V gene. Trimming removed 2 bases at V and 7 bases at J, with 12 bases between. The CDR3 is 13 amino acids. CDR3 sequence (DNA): TGTGCCAGCAGCTTAAACCCAAACAATGAGCAGTACTTC. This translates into CASSLNPNNEQYF.

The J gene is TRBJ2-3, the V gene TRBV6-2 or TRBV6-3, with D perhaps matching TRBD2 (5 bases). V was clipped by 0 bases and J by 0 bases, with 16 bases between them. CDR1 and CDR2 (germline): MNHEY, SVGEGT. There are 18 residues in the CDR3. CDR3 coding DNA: TGTGCCAGCAGTTACTCGATGAGCGGAGCCCTTAGCACAGATACGCAGTATTTT. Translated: CASSYSMSGALSTDTQYF.

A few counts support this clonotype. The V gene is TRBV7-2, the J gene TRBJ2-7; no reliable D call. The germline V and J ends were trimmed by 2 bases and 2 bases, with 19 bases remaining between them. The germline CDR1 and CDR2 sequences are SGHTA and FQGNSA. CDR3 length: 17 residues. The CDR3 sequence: CASSLRWAEPETYEQYF. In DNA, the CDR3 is TGTGCCAGCAGCTTACGGTGGGCGGAACCCGAAACCTACGAGCAGTACTTC.

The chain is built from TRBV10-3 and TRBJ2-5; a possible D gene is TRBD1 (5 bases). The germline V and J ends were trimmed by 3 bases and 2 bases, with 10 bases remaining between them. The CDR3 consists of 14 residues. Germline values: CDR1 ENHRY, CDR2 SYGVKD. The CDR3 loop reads CAISERAGQETQYF. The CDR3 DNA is TGTGCCATCAGTGAAAGGGCAGGGCAAGAGACCCAGTACTTC.

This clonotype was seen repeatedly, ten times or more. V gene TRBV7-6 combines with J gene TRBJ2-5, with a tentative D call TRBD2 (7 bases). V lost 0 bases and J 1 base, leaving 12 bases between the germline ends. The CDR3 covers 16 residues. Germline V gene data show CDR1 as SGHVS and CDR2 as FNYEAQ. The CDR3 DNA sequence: TGTGCCAGCAGCTTAGCGGGGGGGACAACCCAAGAGACCCAGTACTTC. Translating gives CASSLAGGTTQETQYF. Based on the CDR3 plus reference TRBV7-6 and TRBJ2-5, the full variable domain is GAGVSQSPRYKVTKRGQDVALRCDPISGHVSLYWYRQALGQGPEFLTYFNYEAQQDKSGLPNDRFSAERPEGSISTLTIQRTEQRDSAMYRCASSLAGGTTQETQYFGPGTRLLVL.

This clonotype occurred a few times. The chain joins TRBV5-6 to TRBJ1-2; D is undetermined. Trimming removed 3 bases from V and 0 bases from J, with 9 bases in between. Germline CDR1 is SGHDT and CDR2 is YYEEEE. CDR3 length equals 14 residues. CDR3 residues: CASSSYSANYGYTF. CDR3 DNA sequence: TGTGCCAGCAGCTCCTATTCGGCTAACTATGGCTACACCTTC.

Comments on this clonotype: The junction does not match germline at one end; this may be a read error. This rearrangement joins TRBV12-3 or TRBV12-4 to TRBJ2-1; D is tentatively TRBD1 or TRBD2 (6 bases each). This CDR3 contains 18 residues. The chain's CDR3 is CVSSLLGGSSSSYNEQFF. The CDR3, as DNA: TGTGTCAGCAGTTTACTGGGGGGCTCGTCCTCCTCCTACAATGAGCAGTTCTTC.